The clone carrying this T cell receptor beta chain has a handful of counts. Generated by immunoSEQ multiplex PCR, the TCRdb table keeps only in-frame clones and is missing some. The sample yields 50,000 or so clones, roughly nine tenths seen once. The data derive from a study of Tregs in tolerant kidney transplant recipients. Related graft donors supplied nonmyeloablative bone marrow transplants, and mixed chimerism was transient. The CDR3 sequence is 17 residues long. The germline V gene has CDR1 SGHVS and CDR2 FNYEAQ. V dropped 5 bases and J dropped 3; count of bases not matched to a gene: 15. Sequenced here: CD8+ T cells from blood (PBMCs), sampled 24 months after the transplant. The TCR was taken from a human patient who received a combined kidney and bone marrow transplant. Some of the T cells may derive from the graft donor. The rearrangement links TRBV7-6 to TRBJ2-7, with TRBD1 matching 8 bases. The CDR3 DNA sequence: TGTGCCAGCAGCCTCAGGACAGGGCTAGATAGGGTCTACGAGCAGTACTTC. Translated, it gives CASSLRTGLDRVYEQYF.